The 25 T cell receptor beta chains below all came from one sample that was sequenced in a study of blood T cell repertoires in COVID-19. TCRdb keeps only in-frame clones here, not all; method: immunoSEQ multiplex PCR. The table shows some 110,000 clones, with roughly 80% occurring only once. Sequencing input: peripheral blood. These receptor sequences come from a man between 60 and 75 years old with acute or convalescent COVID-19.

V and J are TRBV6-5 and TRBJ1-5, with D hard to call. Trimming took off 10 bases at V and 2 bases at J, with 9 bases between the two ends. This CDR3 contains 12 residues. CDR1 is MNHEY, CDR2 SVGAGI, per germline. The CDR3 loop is CATLAGNQPQHF. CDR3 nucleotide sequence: TGTGCCACCTTAGCTGGCAATCAGCCCCAGCATTTT.

In DNA, the CDR3 is TGTGCCAGCAGCCCGGGGGGGGGCTCTAATCAGCCCCAGCATTTT. Protein sequence: CASSPGGGSNQPQHF. The J gene is TRBJ1-5, the V gene TRBV7-9; D might be TRBD1 (6 bases). This CDR3 is built from 15 residues. V lost 5 bases and J lost 4, with 15 bases in between. Germline-derived CDR1 and CDR2 are SEHNR and FQNEAQ (reference sequence).

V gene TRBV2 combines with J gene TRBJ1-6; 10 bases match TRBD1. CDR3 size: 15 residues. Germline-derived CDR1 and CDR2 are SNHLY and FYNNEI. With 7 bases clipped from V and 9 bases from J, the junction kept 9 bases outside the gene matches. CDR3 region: CASTMGTGDSSPLHF. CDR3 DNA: TGTGCCAGCACGATGGGGACAGGGGACAGTTCACCCCTCCACTTT.

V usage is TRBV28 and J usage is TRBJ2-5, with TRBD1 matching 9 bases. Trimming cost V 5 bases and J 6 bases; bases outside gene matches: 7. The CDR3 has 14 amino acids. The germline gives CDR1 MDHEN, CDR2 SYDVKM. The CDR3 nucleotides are TGTGCCAGCAGTACCGGGACAGGGATGCAGACCCAGTACTTC. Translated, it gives CASSTGTGMQTQYF.

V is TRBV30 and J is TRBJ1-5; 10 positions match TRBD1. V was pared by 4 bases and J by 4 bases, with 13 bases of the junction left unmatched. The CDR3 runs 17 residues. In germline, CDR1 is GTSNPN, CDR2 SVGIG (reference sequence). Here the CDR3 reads CAWNLKGQGFMNQPQHF. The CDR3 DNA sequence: TGTGCCTGGAACTTAAAGGGACAGGGGTTTATGAATCAGCCCCAGCATTTT.

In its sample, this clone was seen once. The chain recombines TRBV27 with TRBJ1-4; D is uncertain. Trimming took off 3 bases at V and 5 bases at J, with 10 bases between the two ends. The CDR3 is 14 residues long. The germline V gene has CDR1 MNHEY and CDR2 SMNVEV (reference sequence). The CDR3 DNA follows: TGTGCCAGCAGTTTGGGCGCCTGGAATGAAAAACTGTTTTTT. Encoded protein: CASSLGAWNEKLFF.

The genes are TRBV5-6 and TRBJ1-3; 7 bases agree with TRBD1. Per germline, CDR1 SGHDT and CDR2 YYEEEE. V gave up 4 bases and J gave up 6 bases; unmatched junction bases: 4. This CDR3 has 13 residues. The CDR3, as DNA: TGTGCCAGCAGCGAGGGACAGCTAAACACCATATATTTT. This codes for CASSEGQLNTIYF.

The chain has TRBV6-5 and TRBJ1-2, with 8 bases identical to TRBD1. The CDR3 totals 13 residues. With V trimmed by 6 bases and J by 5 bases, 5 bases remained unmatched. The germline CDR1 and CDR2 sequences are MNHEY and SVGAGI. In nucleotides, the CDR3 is TGTGCCAGCAGGCCAGGGGGCCCGTATGGCTACACCTTC. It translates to CASRPGGPYGYTF.

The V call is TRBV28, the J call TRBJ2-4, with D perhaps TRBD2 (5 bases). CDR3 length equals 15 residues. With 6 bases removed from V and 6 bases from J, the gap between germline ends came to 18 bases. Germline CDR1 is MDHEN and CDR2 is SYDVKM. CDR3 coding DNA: TGTGCCAGCAGAACCTACCGAGGCGCGGGAAACATTCAGTACTTC. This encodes CASRTYRGAGNIQYF.

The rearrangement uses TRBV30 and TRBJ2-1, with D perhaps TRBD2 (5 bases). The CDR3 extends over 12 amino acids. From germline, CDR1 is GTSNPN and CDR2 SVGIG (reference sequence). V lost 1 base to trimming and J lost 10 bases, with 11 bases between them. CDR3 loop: CAWSGLATEQFF. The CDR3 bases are TGTGCCTGGAGTGGATTAGCGACCGAGCAGTTCTTC.

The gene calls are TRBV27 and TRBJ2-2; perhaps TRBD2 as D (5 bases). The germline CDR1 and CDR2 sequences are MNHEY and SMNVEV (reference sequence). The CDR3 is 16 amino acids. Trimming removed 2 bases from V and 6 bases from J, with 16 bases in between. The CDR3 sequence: CASSLGTGLGPGELFF. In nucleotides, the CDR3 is TGTGCCAGCAGTTTAGGCACGGGATTAGGTCCCGGGGAGCTGTTTTTT.

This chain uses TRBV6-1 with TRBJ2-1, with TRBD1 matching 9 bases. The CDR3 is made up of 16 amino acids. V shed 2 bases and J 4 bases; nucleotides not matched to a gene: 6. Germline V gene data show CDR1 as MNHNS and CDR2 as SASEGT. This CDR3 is CASSERGQGNYNEQFF. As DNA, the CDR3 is TGTGCCAGCAGTGAACGAGGACAGGGGAATTACAATGAGCAGTTCTTC.

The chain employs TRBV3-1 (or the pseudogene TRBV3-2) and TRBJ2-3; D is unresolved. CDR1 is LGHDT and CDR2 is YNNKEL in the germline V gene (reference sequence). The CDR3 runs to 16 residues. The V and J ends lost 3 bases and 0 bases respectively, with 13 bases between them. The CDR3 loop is CASSQYGASSTDTQYF. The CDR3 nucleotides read TGTGCCAGCAGCCAGTACGGAGCGAGTAGCACAGATACGCAGTATTTT.

The DNA of the CDR3 is TGTGCCAGCAGTTATCCGGGAAATCAGTCACCCCTCCACTTT. Translation: CASSYPGNQSPLHF. The chain joins TRBV6-2 or TRBV6-3 to TRBJ1-6; no definite D call. From germline, CDR1 is MNHEY and CDR2 SVGEGT. The CDR3 loop spans 14 amino acids. V lost 3 bases, J lost 10 bases, and 13 bases lay in between.

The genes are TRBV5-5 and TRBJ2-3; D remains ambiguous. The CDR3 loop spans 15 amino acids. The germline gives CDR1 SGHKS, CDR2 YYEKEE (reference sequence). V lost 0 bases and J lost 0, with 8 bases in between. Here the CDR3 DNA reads TGTGCCAGCAGCTTGGGTCCTTTAAGCACAGATACGCAGTATTTT. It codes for CASSLGPLSTDTQYF. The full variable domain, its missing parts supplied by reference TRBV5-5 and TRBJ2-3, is DAGVTQSPTHLIKTRGQQVTLRCSPISGHKSVSWYQQVLGQGPQFIFQYYEKEERGRGNFPDRFSARQFPNYSSELNVNALLLGDSALYLCASSLGPLSTDTQYFGPGTRLTVL.

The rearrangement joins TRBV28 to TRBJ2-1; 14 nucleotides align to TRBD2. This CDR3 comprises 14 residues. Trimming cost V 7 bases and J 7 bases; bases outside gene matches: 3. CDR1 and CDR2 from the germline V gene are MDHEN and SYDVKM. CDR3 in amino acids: CASKGTSGRNEQFF. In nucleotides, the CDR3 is TGTGCCAGCAAAGGGACTAGCGGGAGAAATGAGCAGTTCTTC.

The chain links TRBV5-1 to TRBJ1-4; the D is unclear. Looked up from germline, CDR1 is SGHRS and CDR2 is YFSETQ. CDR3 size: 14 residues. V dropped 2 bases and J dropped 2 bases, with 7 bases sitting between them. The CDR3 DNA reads TGCGCCAGCAGCTTTACGGGGACTAATGAAAAACTGTTTTTT. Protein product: CASSFTGTNEKLFF.

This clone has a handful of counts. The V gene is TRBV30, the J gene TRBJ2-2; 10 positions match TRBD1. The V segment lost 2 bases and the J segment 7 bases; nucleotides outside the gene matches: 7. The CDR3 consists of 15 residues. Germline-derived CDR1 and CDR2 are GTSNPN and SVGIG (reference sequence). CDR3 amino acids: CAWSPGTGVDGELFF. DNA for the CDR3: TGTGCCTGGAGTCCCGGGACAGGGGTTGACGGGGAGCTGTTTTTT.

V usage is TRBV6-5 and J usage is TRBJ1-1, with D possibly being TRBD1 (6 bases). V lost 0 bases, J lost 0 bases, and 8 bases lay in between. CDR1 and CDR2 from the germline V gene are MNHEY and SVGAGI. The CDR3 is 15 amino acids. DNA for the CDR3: TGTGCCAGCAGTTACTCGACAGGACTGAACACTGAAGCTTTCTTT. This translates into CASSYSTGLNTEAFF.

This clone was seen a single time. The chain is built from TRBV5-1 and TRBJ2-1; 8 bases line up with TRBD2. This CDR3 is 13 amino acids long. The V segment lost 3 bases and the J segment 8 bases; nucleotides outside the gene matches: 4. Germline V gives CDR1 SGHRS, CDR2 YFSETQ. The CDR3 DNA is TGCGCCAGCAGCTCCGGGGGGGCCTATGAGCAGTTCTTC. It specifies CASSSGGAYEQFF.

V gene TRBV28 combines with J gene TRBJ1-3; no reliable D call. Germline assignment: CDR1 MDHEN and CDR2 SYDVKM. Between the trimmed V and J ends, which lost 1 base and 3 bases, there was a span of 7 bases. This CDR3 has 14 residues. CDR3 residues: CASSLSRVGNTIYF. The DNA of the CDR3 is TGTGCCAGCAGTTTATCGAGGGTTGGAAACACCATATATTTT. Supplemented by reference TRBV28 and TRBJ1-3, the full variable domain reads DVKVTQSSRYLVKRTGEKVFLECVQDMDHENMFWYRQDPGLGLRLIYFSYDVKMKEKGDIPEGYSVSREKKERFSLILESASTNQTSMYLCASSLSRVGNTIYFGEGSWLTVV.

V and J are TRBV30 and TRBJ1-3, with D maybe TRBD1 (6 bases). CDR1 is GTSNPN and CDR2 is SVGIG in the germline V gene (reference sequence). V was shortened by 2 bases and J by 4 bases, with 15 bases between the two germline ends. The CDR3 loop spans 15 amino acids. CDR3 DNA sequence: TGTGCCTGGAGTACCCGGGACAATTGGGGAAACACCATATATTTT. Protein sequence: CAWSTRDNWGNTIYF.

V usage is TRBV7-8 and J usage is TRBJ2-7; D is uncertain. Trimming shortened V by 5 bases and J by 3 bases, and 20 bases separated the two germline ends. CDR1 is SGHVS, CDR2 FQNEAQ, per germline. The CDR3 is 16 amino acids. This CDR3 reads CASSKPLDSGLYEQYF. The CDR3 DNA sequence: TGTGCCAGCAGCAAACCCTTAGATTCTGGTCTCTACGAGCAGTACTTC. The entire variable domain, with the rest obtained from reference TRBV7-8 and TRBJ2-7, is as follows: GAGVSQSPRYKVAKRGQDVALRCDPISGHVSLFWYQQALGQGPEFLTYFQNEAQLDKSGLPSDRFFAERPEGSVSTLKIQRTQQEDSAVYLCASSKPLDSGLYEQYFGPGTRLTVT.

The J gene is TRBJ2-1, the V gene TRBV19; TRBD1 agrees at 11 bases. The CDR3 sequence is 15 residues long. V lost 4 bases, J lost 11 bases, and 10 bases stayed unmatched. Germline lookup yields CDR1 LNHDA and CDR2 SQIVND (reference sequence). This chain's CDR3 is CASSTMGQGVTQQFF. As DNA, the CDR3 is TGTGCCAGTAGTACGATGGGACAGGGGGTTACCCAGCAGTTCTTC.

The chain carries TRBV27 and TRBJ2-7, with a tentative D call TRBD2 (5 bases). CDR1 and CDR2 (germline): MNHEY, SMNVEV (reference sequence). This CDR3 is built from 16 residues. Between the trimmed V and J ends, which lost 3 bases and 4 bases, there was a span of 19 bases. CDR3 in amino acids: CASSLRSSLWEYEQYF. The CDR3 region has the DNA TGTGCCAGCAGTTTGAGGAGCAGCCTCTGGGAGTACGAGCAGTACTTC.